The 3 T cell receptor beta chains below all came from one sample that was sequenced in a study of blood T cell repertoires in COVID-19. The data were produced by immunoSEQ multiplex PCR, yet TCRdb's version contains in-frame clones alone and is incomplete. Of under 200,000 clones listed, approximately 82% are singletons. The sequenced sample consisted of PBMCs or T cells enriched from blood (not recorded which). Receptors were obtained from a man between 60 and 70 years old who had recovered from COVID-19.

About this clone: This same CDR3 is encoded by further DNA sequences in the sample. The chain recombines TRBV9 with TRBJ2-7; 7 positions agree with TRBD2. Germline loops: CDR1 SGDLS, CDR2 YYNGEE. V lost 0 bases and J lost 2; bases outside the gene matches: 2. The CDR3 covers 14 residues. Here the CDR3 reads CASSVGAGAYEQYF. The CDR3 coding sequence is TGTGCCAGCAGCGTAGGTGCGGGGGCCTACGAGCAGTACTTC. The full variable domain, with the rest looked up from reference TRBV9 and TRBJ2-7, is DSGVTQTPKHLITATGQRVTLRCSPRSGDLSVYWYQQSLDQGLQFLIQYYNGEERAKGNILERFSAQQFPDLHSELNLSSLELGDSALYFCASSVGAGAYEQYFGPGTRLTVT.

This sequence joins TRBV7-8 and TRBJ2-7; TRBD1 agrees at 8 bases. The CDR3 covers 15 residues. Germline loops: CDR1 SGHVS, CDR2 FQNEAQ. V dropped 4 bases and J dropped 2; count of bases not matched to a gene: 7. CDR3 in amino acids: CASSSSPTGAYEQYF. In nucleotides, the CDR3 is TGTGCCAGCAGCTCATCCCCGACAGGGGCCTACGAGCAGTACTTC.

This clone is a singleton in its sample. This chain connects TRBV6-5 to TRBJ2-5, with TRBD2 identical over 8 bases. After removal of 4 bases from V and 4 bases from J, the junction contained 11 bases not matched to a gene. The CDR3 is made up of 16 amino acids. CDR1 and CDR2 (germline): MNHEY, SVGAGI. This CDR3 reads CASSWSIGGGAETQYF. CDR3 DNA sequence: TGTGCCAGCAGTTGGTCGATCGGGGGGGGAGCAGAGACCCAGTACTTC.